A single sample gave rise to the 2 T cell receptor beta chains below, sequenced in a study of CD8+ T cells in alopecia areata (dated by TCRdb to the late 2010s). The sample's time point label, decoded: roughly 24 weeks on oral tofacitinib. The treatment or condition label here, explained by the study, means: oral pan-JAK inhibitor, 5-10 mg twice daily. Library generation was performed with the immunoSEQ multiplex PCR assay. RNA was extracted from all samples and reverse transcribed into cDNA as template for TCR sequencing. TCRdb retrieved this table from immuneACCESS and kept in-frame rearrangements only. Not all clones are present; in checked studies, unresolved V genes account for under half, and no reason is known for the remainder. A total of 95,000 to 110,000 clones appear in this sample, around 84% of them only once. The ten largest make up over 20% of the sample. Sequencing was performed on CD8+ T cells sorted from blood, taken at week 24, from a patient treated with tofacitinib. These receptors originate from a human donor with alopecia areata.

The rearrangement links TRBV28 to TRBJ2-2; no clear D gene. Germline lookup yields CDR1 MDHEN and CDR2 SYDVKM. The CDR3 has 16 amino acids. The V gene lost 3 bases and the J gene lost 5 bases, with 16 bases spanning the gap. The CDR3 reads CASSFRVSQVTGELFF. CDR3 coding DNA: TGTGCCAGCAGTTTCCGGGTCTCCCAGGTTACCGGGGAGCTGTTTTTT.

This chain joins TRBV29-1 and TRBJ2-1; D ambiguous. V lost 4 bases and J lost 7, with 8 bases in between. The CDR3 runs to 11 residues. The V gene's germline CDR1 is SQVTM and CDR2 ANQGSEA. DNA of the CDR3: TGCAGCGTTGGGTTGACAAATGAGCAGTTCTTC. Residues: CSVGLTNEQFF.